By share, the clone carrying this TCR beta chain ranks as medium-sized. Its antigen is still unknown. This sample is part of a study of spatial heterogeneity in lung cancer. At the level of the study: Each time, sequencing found more beta-chain sequences than alpha-chain sequences. As counted in raw reads, each unique TCR and UMI combination appeared more than ten times on average.

As for time point: sample taken at primary tumor resection. Tumor, nontumor lung or frozen PBMC supplied whole RNA, sequenced without sorting. Patients with untreated early-stage non-small cell lung cancer, numbering around 71, were the donors. TCRdb used MiXCR to reprocess the 5' RACE reads, holding one entry per CDR3 protein. The sample holds about 42,000 distinct CDR3 sequences, approximately 7% seen once. The study's findings and limits: Among blood samples, ubiquitous expanded tumor TCRs appeared more at resection than at follow-up.

Material: PBMCs, obtained at surgery. The receptor was isolated from a female donor with early-stage non-small cell lung cancer.

In DNA, the CDR3 is TGTGCCAGCAGCCAAGACTCAACAGGGTCAACCAATCAGCCCCAGCATTTT. The encoded protein is CASSQDSTGSTNQPQHF. The chain links TRBV3-1 to TRBJ1-5, with D possibly being TRBD1 (6 bases). This CDR3 contains 17 residues. CDR1 and CDR2 (germline): LGHDT, YNNKEL (reference sequence). V lost 0 bases and J lost 3, with 15 bases in between.